A single sample gave rise to the 9 T cell receptor beta chains below, sequenced in a study of blood T cell repertoires in COVID-19. The table came from immunoSEQ multiplex PCR; TCRdb's copy has only in-frame clones and leaves some out. This sample has more than 100,000 clones; about four fifths occur once, and the top ten carry about 1.5%. The sample taken for sequencing was peripheral blood. The receptor source for this set is a man in his sixties with acute or convalescent COVID-19.

The gene calls are TRBV6-5 and TRBJ1-1; D is ambiguous. From germline, CDR1 is MNHEY and CDR2 SVGAGI. The V and J ends lost 8 bases and 2 bases respectively, with 18 bases between them. The CDR3 sequence is 15 residues long. The CDR3 is CASSYLGDPNTEAFF. CDR3 sequence (DNA): TGTGCCAGCTCCTATCTCGGGGATCCTAACACTGAAGCTTTCTTT.

This rearrangement joins TRBV29-1 to TRBJ2-7; TRBD2 aligns across 16 bases. The CDR3 extends over 15 amino acids. Trimming at V came to 6 bases and at J to 2 bases, leaving 4 bases not matched to a gene. The germline V gene has CDR1 SQVTM and CDR2 ANQGSEA. The CDR3 sequence: CSVRGTSGRAYEQYF. The CDR3 nucleotides read TGCAGCGTCCGGGGGACTAGCGGGAGGGCCTACGAGCAGTACTTC.

V gene TRBV19 combines with J gene TRBJ1-1; perhaps TRBD1 as D (6 bases). The CDR3 spans 13 residues. Germline V gene data show CDR1 as LNHDA and CDR2 as SQIVND (reference sequence). Trimming took off 5 bases at V and 2 bases at J, with 9 bases between the two ends. The CDR3 protein is CASSQQGNTEAFF. The CDR3 DNA is TGTGCCAGTAGTCAACAGGGAAACACTGAAGCTTTCTTT.

V and J are TRBV5-5 and TRBJ1-1; D unclear. Germline CDR1 is SGHKS and CDR2 is YYEKEE (reference sequence). Trimming cost V 5 bases and J 1 base, with 12 bases left between them. The CDR3 runs 14 residues. CDR3 protein: CASRPTAGNTEAFF. CDR3 nucleotides: TGTGCCAGCAGGCCTACCGCGGGGAACACTGAAGCTTTCTTT. Full variable domain (outside the CDR3, taken from reference TRBV5-5 and TRBJ1-1): DAGVTQSPTHLIKTRGQQVTLRCSPISGHKSVSWYQQVLGQGPQFIFQYYEKEERGRGNFPDRFSARQFPNYSSELNVNALLLGDSALYLCASRPTAGNTEAFFGQGTRLTVV.

The chain has TRBV12-3 or TRBV12-4 and TRBJ1-2, with D unresolved. Between the trimmed V and J ends, which lost 0 bases and 7 bases, there was a span of 9 bases. CDR3 length: 13 residues. CDR3 nucleotides: TGTGCCAGCAGTTTAGCAGGAGACGGTGGCTACACCTTC. It translates to CASSLAGDGGYTF.

This chain uses TRBV7-9 with TRBJ1-2, with TRBD1 matching over 7 bases. This CDR3 is 17 amino acids long. Looked up from germline, CDR1 is SEHNR and CDR2 is FQNEAQ (reference sequence). The V and J ends lost 4 bases and 1 base, in that order; junction bases with no gene match: 12. The CDR3: CASSYSGTAGINYGYTF. For the CDR3, the DNA is TGTGCCAGCAGCTATTCCGGGACAGCCGGAATTAACTATGGCTACACCTTC.

This chain joins TRBV4-1 and TRBJ1-5; 10 nucleotides align to TRBD1. The CDR3 spans 15 residues. Germline lookup yields CDR1 MGHRA and CDR2 YSYEKL. The ends lost 4 bases at V and 1 base at J; junction bases unmatched: 1. The CDR3 DNA follows: TGCGCCAGCAGCCGACAGGGGGCGAGCAATCAGCCCCAGCATTTT. Protein product: CASSRQGASNQPQHF.

V gene TRBV6-5 combines with J gene TRBJ1-1; TRBD1 aligns across 8 bases. This CDR3 is 12 amino acids long. The V segment lost 5 bases and the J segment 8 bases; nucleotides outside the gene matches: 4. Germline V gene sequence: CDR1 MNHEY, CDR2 SVGAGI. The CDR3 region has the DNA TGTGCCAGCAGTCAAAGACAGGGGGAAGCTTTCTTT. Translating gives CASSQRQGEAFF.

The table lists this clone with a count of one. CDR3 sequence: CATSDLDSDQPQHF. The CDR3 DNA follows: TGTGCCACCAGTGACCTTGACAGTGATCAGCCCCAGCATTTT. V usage is TRBV24-1 and J usage is TRBJ1-5, with a weak D call TRBD1 (5 bases). Germline V gene lookup returns CDR1 KGHDR and CDR2 SFDVKD. The CDR3 totals 14 residues. The V end lost 4 bases, the J end lost 5 bases, and 11 bases lay between the germline ends.